A single sample is the source of the 30 T cell receptor beta chains below, sequenced in a study of blood T cell repertoires in COVID-19. Profiled with immunoSEQ multiplex PCR; TCRdb holds only in-frame clones, not every one. This sample has under 300,000 clones, with roughly 88% found just once. Sequencing used peripheral blood. Every receptor here comes from a man aged 35-49 years who had recovered from COVID-19.

This clone was counted a single time. The V call is TRBV24-1, the J call TRBJ2-7; a weak D match, TRBD1 (6 bases). V was cut by 10 bases and J by 4 bases, with 16 bases left in between. The CDR3 consists of 13 residues. Germline CDR1 reads KGHDR; CDR2 reads SFDVKD. The CDR3 coding sequence is TGTGCCACACCTTGGGGGCCATTTTACGAGCAGTACTTC. Encoded protein: CATPWGPFYEQYF.

V gene TRBV7-9 combines with J gene TRBJ1-2, with a possible D match to TRBD1 (6 bases). Germline V gene lookup returns CDR1 SEHNR and CDR2 FQNEAQ (reference sequence). V gave up 1 base and J gave up 4 bases, with 16 bases separating them. CDR3 length equals 16 residues. The CDR3: CASSLGAGGSGYGYTF. CDR3 bases: TGTGCCAGCAGCTTAGGAGCGGGGGGCTCAGGCTATGGCTACACCTTC.

The CDR3 loop reads CASSLVETGGHEQYF. The CDR3 nucleotides are TGCGCCAGCAGCTTGGTGGAGACAGGGGGCCACGAGCAGTACTTC. J is TRBJ2-7 and V is TRBV5-1; 10 nucleotides align to TRBD1. Trimming at V came to 0 bases and at J to 5 bases, leaving 5 bases not matched to a gene. CDR3 length equals 15 residues. Germline CDR1 and CDR2: SGHRS and YFSETQ.

The chain combines TRBV16 with TRBJ1-1; no definite D call. The V gene lost 4 bases and the J gene lost 5 bases, with 20 bases spanning the gap. The CDR3 has 16 residues. CDR1 is KGHSY and CDR2 is FQNENV in the germline V gene. As DNA, the CDR3 is TGTGCCAGCAGCCGCGGAGGCGGGTCGGGGAAAACTGAAGCTTTCTTT. Its translation is CASSRGGGSGKTEAFF. The full variable domain, with the rest looked up from reference TRBV16 and TRBJ1-1, is GEEVAQTPKHLVRGEGQKAKLYCAPIKGHSYVFWYQQVLKNEFKFLISFQNENVFDETGMPKERFSAKCLPNSPCSLEIQATKLEDSAVYFCASSRGGGSGKTEAFFGQGTRLTVV.

The genes are TRBV6-6 and TRBJ2-2; D possibly corresponds to TRBD1 (5 bases). The CDR3 contains 12 residues. The V gene's germline CDR1 is MNHNY and CDR2 SVGAGI (reference sequence). Trimming removed 5 bases from V and 10 bases from J, with 11 bases in between. The chain's CDR3 is CASSGAAPELFF. CDR3 sequence (DNA): TGTGCCAGCAGTGGGGCCGCGCCGGAGCTGTTTTTT.

The sample holds one count of this clone. V usage is TRBV28 and J usage is TRBJ1-1; D is unresolved. The CDR3 runs to 14 residues. V lost 3 bases and J lost 2, with 10 bases in between. Germline V gives CDR1 MDHEN, CDR2 SYDVKM. CDR3 sequence: CASSFYPGNTEAFF. CDR3 DNA: TGTGCCAGCAGTTTCTATCCGGGAAACACTGAAGCTTTCTTT. Full variable domain (remainder filled in from reference TRBV28 and TRBJ1-1): DVKVTQSSRYLVKRTGEKVFLECVQDMDHENMFWYRQDPGLGLRLIYFSYDVKMKEKGDIPEGYSVSREKKERFSLILESASTNQTSMYLCASSFYPGNTEAFFGQGTRLTVV.

The chain employs TRBV4-1 and TRBJ1-1; D might be TRBD1 (6 bases). Germline V gene data show CDR1 as MGHRA and CDR2 as YSYEKL. V lost 4 bases to trimming and J lost 0 bases, with 12 bases between them. The CDR3 consists of 15 residues. Written as DNA, the CDR3 is TGCGCCAGCAGCCGATCGGACAGAATGAACACTGAAGCTTTCTTT. Its protein product is CASSRSDRMNTEAFF.

The chain carries TRBV4-3 and TRBJ2-7, with 9 bases identical to TRBD1. V shed 4 bases, J shed 1 base, and the junction held 2 bases outside the gene matches. Germline V lookup: CDR1 LGHNA, CDR2 YSLEER. This CDR3 is built from 14 residues. The DNA of the CDR3 is TGCGCCAGCAGCCTACAGGGGGCTTCCTACGAGCAGTACTTC. Encoded protein: CASSLQGASYEQYF.

This chain uses TRBV3-1 (or the pseudogene TRBV3-2) with TRBJ2-5; D perhaps matches TRBD1 (5 bases). Germline assignment: CDR1 LGHDT and CDR2 YNNKEL (reference sequence). CDR3 size: 13 residues. The ends were cut back, 3 bases at V and 3 bases at J, with 8 bases in the middle. The CDR3 DNA sequence: TGTGCCAGCAGCCATTCCAGGGAAGAGACCCAGTACTTC. It yields the protein CASSHSREETQYF.

CDR3 coding DNA: TGTGCCAGCAGCACTTGGGGGGACACTGAAGCTTTCTTT. It specifies CASSTWGDTEAFF. The rearrangement joins TRBV12-3 or TRBV12-4 to TRBJ1-1; possible D gene TRBD1, 5 bases. V gave up 6 bases and J gave up 3 bases, with 11 bases separating them. There are 13 residues in the CDR3.

This clone was recorded at least ten times. The V gene is TRBV6-4, the J gene TRBJ2-1, with 9 nucleotides matching TRBD1. The CDR3 has 16 residues. The ends lost 4 bases at V and 1 base at J; junction bases unmatched: 5. CDR1 MRHNA and CDR2 SNTAGT come from the germline V gene. The CDR3 DNA is TGTGCCAGCAGTGCGACCGGGACAGGGTCCTACAATGAGCAGTTCTTC. This codes for CASSATGTGSYNEQFF.

The chain carries TRBV27 and TRBJ2-6; 12 nucleotides match TRBD1. Per germline, CDR1 MNHEY and CDR2 SMNVEV (reference sequence). CDR3 length: 18 amino acids. V was pared by 3 bases and J by 0 bases, with 3 bases of the junction left unmatched. The CDR3 protein is CASSFGTGGLSGANVLTF. The CDR3 DNA sequence: TGTGCCAGCAGTTTCGGGACAGGGGGCCTCTCTGGGGCCAACGTCCTGACTTTC.

The rearrangement links TRBV5-1 to TRBJ2-5; unclear D gene. V was cut by 0 bases and J by 0 bases, with 6 bases left in between. The V gene's germline CDR1 is SGHRS and CDR2 YFSETQ. The CDR3 consists of 14 residues. Here the CDR3 reads CASSLEHHQETQYF. Here the CDR3 DNA reads TGCGCCAGCAGCTTGGAGCATCACCAAGAGACCCAGTACTTC.

This CDR3 is CASSAYRGETQYF. CDR3 nucleotide sequence: TGTGCCAGCAGCGCCTACAGGGGAGAGACCCAGTACTTC. The chain carries TRBV5-4 and TRBJ2-5; 7 positions agree with TRBD1. This CDR3 has 13 amino acids. J gave up 4 bases and V 4 bases, and 4 bases lay outside the gene matches. The germline gives CDR1 SGHNT, CDR2 YYREEE (reference sequence).

The chain employs TRBV7-2 and TRBJ2-4; 7 bases fit TRBD2. The junction had 5 bases not matched to a gene; V was cut back by 1 base and J by 2 bases. Germline V CDR1 and CDR2: SGHTA, FQGNSA. The CDR3 is 16 amino acids. CDR3 sequence: CASSLGGGGTKNIQYF. The CDR3, as DNA: TGTGCCAGCAGCTTAGGGGGGGGTGGAACCAAAAACATTCAGTACTTC.

The chain uses TRBV5-1 and TRBJ2-3; unclear D gene. The germline V gene encodes CDR1 SGHRS and CDR2 YFSETQ. The V gene lost 4 bases and the J gene lost 2 bases, with 5 bases spanning the gap. The CDR3 covers 12 residues. CDR3 amino acids: CASSLDTDTQYF. The CDR3 nucleotides are TGCGCCAGCAGCCTAGACACAGATACGCAGTATTTT.

The chain joins TRBV5-4 to TRBJ2-7, with a weak D call TRBD1 (6 bases). Germline CDR1 SGHNT, CDR2 YYREEE (reference sequence). V lost 3 bases and J 5 bases, leaving 9 bases between the germline ends. The CDR3 has 12 amino acids. CDR3 DNA sequence: TGTGCCAGCAGCTCCCACAGGGACGAGCAGTACTTC. It translates to CASSSHRDEQYF.

V usage is TRBV6-2 or TRBV6-3 and J usage is TRBJ1-2; D is uncertain. The V gene lost 3 bases and the J gene lost 0 bases, with 2 bases spanning the gap. The CDR3 contains 12 residues. Germline CDR1 is MNHEY and CDR2 is SVGEGT. In DNA, the CDR3 is TGTGCCAGCAGTTATACTAACTATGGCTACACCTTC. Its protein is CASSYTNYGYTF.

J is TRBJ2-7 and V is TRBV3-1 (or the pseudogene TRBV3-2); D might be TRBD2 (7 bases). CDR3 size: 14 residues. The germline V and J ends were trimmed by 3 bases and 8 bases, with 17 bases remaining between them. The germline V gene encodes CDR1 LGHDT and CDR2 YNNKEL (reference sequence). The CDR3 loop reads CASSQTGGRDKQYF. CDR3 DNA sequence: TGTGCCAGCAGCCAGACGGGAGGCAGGGACAAGCAGTACTTC.

The V call is TRBV6-5, the J call TRBJ1-4, with D possibly being TRBD1 (6 bases). V lost 5 bases, J lost 8 bases, and 15 bases lay in between. There are 14 residues in the CDR3. Germline V gene data show CDR1 as MNHEY and CDR2 as SVGAGI. The DNA of the CDR3 is TGTGCCAGCAGTATCCGGGGACACGGGGAAAAACTGTTTTTT. This codes for CASSIRGHGEKLFF.

The CDR3 region has the DNA TGCGCCAGCAGCCACCTGGACAGGGCGGAGACCCAGTACTTC. As protein: CASSHLDRAETQYF. This chain links TRBV4-3 with TRBJ2-5, with 8 bases matching TRBD1. The V gene's germline CDR1 is LGHNA and CDR2 YSLEER. After removal of 3 bases from V and 5 bases from J, the junction contained 5 bases not matched to a gene. The CDR3 contains 14 residues.

The chain uses TRBV18 and TRBJ1-6, with TRBD1 matching over 8 bases. J lost 7 bases, V lost 3 bases, and 5 bases had no gene match. Germline lookup yields CDR1 KGHSH and CDR2 LQKENI. The CDR3 loop spans 15 amino acids. The CDR3 DNA is TGTGCCAGCTCACCCACCGGGACAGGCAATTCACCCCTCCACTTT. Translation gives CASSPTGTGNSPLHF. The complete variable domain, with remaining parts taken from reference TRBV18 and TRBJ1-6, reads NAGVMQNPRHLVRRRGQEARLRCSPMKGHSHVYWYRQLPEEGLKFMVYLQKENIIDESGMPKERFSAEFPKEGPSILRIQQVVRGDSAAYFCASSPTGTGNSPLHFGNGTRLTVT.

This chain connects TRBV19 to TRBJ2-3; D perhaps matches TRBD2 (5 bases). V lost 3 bases to trimming and J lost 1 base, with 11 bases between them. From germline, CDR1 is LNHDA and CDR2 SQIVND (reference sequence). The CDR3 length is 15 residues. In DNA form, the CDR3 reads TGTGCCAGTAGTATTGTGGAGGCACGCACAGATACGCAGTATTTT. Protein: CASSIVEARTDTQYF.

This chain uses TRBV4-3 with TRBJ2-5; possible D gene TRBD1, 6 bases. Deletions cut 3 bases from V and 3 bases from J, with 8 bases between. Germline CDR1 and CDR2: LGHNA and YSLEER. The CDR3 is made up of 13 amino acids. CDR3 amino acids: CASSHRTEETQYF. The CDR3 coding sequence is TGCGCCAGCAGCCATCGGACAGAAGAGACCCAGTACTTC.

V is TRBV5-4 and J is TRBJ1-2, with D unresolved. Between the trimmed V and J ends, which lost 0 bases and 1 base, there was a span of 10 bases. The length of the CDR3 is 15 residues. Germline V CDR1 and CDR2: SGHNT, YYREEE (reference sequence). CDR3: CASSLGAGLNYGYTF. As DNA, the CDR3 is TGTGCCAGCAGCTTGGGGGCGGGTCTTAACTATGGCTACACCTTC.

V and J are TRBV12-3 or TRBV12-4 and TRBJ1-3, with unresolved D. Trimming took 8 bases from V and 1 from J, leaving 9 bases between them. The CDR3 sequence is 13 residues long. CDR3 nucleotide sequence: TGTGCCAGCCGGGCGGGTTCTGGAAACACCATATATTTT. Residues: CASRAGSGNTIYF.

This chain connects TRBV27 to TRBJ1-5, with a weak D call TRBD1 (6 bases). The CDR3 is 15 amino acids. V dropped 5 bases and J dropped 0 bases, with 11 bases sitting between them. CDR1 is MNHEY and CDR2 is SMNVEV in the germline V gene (reference sequence). In DNA form, the CDR3 reads TGTGCCAGCAGTCCAAGGACAGATAGCAATCAGCCCCAGCATTTT. Translation: CASSPRTDSNQPQHF.

In its sample, this clone was seen a few times. The gene calls are TRBV27 and TRBJ2-3; maybe TRBD2 (6 bases). Trimming cost V 7 bases and J 6 bases, with 11 bases left between them. The length of the CDR3 is 12 residues. The germline gives CDR1 MNHEY, CDR2 SMNVEV (reference sequence). DNA for the CDR3: TGTGCCAGCATCGGGAGAGGGGATACGCAGTATTTT. This gives the protein CASIGRGDTQYF.

This clone appeared once. This sequence joins TRBV21-1 and TRBJ2-2; no DNA check was done on the table's D call, TRBD1. TRBV21-1 is labeled a pseudogene. This CDR3 has 15 residues. CDR3 sequence (DNA): TGTGCCAGCGAGAGGACAGGGGACGACACCGGGGAGCTGTTTTTT. This encodes CASERTGDDTGELFF.

V is TRBV5-8 and J is TRBJ1-2; 10 nucleotides agree with TRBD1. The trim removed 3 bases at V and 3 bases at J, leaving 11 bases unmatched. Per the germline V gene, CDR1 is SGHTS and CDR2 is YDEGEE. The CDR3 consists of 17 residues. The CDR3, as DNA: TGTGCCAGCAGCTCGGCCCGGGACAGGGGTTGGGACTATGGCTACACCTTC. It is translated as CASSSARDRGWDYGYTF.